This is a list of T cell receptor beta chains from one sample in a study of blood T cell repertoires in COVID-19. The repertoire was sequenced with immunoSEQ multiplex PCR; TCRdb's copy has only in-frame clones and lacks some. The repertoire has some 300,000 clones, about 85% of them found once; the top ten carry 4% to 5%. The sample was peripheral blood. The origin of the receptors is a woman aged 50 to 60 with active or convalescent COVID-19. Both conserved end residues are part of each CDR3. Each record gives: J gene, clone size, V gene, D gene, CDR3 DNA, CDR3 protein. D genes are given only for firm matches. Some rows have no size entry. The others give once, few or many, or a class for an expanded clone.

TRBJ2-1,-,TRBV6-5,TRBD2,TGTGCCTGCCGGACTAGCGGCGAATACAATGAGCAGTTCTTC,CACRTSGEYNEQFF
TRBJ1-5,-,TRBV19,-,TGTGCCAGTACAGAAGGCAATCAGCCCCAGCATTTT,CASTEGNQPQHF
TRBJ2-1,few,TRBV7-9,-,TGTGCCAGCAGCTTGTTAGGGGTAGGGGACAACAATGAGCAGTTCTTC,CASSLLGVGDNNEQFF
TRBJ2-2,-,TRBV11-3,-,TGTGCCAGCAGCTTCACTAGCTTGGGGGAGCTGTTTTTT,CASSFTSLGELFF
TRBJ2-2,-,TRBV5-4,TRBD2,TGTGCCAGCAGCTTGGGAATAGCGGCGGGAGAGCATGGGGAGCTGTTTTTT,CASSLGIAAGEHGELFF
TRBJ2-3,-,TRBV5-6,-,TGTGCCAGCAGCCCCCCGACAGGAGTACCCACAGATACGCAGTATTTT,CASSPPTGVPTDTQYF
TRBJ1-5,-,TRBV2,TRBD1,TGTGCCAGCAGTGAAGACAGGGGAGGCAATCAGCCCCAGCATTTT,CASSEDRGGNQPQHF
TRBJ2-5,-,TRBV6-1,-,TGTGCCAGCAGTGAACGCACAGGTCGGGAGACCCAGTACTTC,CASSERTGRETQYF
TRBJ2-1,-,TRBV5-1,TRBD1,TGCGCCAGCAGCTTGAAAGTTGCGGGACAGGTAACCAATGAGCAGTTCTTC,CASSLKVAGQVTNEQFF
TRBJ2-1,-,TRBV18,-,TGTGCCAGCTCACCACGTACCGGGAGTCGGACCTACAATGAGCAGTTCTTC,CASSPRTGSRTYNEQFF
TRBJ1-1,-,TRBV2,-,TGTGCCAGCAGTGAGAGGGAAACTGAAGCTTTCTTT,CASSERETEAFF
TRBJ2-1,-,TRBV2,TRBD1,TGTGCCAGCAGGGACAGGGGTAATGAGCAGTTCTTC,CASRDRGNEQFF
TRBJ2-3,-,TRBV2,-,TGTGCCAGCAGTGAAGACCGACTCCTCTCCCCAGATACGCAGTATTTT,CASSEDRLLSPDTQYF
TRBJ2-7,-,TRBV2,-,TGTGCCAGCAGAGCCGTGGGGGGTCAGGGGCAGTACTTC,CASRAVGGQGQYF
TRBJ2-6,-,TRBV27,-,TGTGCCAGCACCTTTTATCGAGGGCCTGGGGCCAACGTCCTGACTTTC,CASTFYRGPGANVLTF
TRBJ2-2,-,TRBV6-4,-,TGTGCCAGCAGTGACTTACTGCGGGGCACCGGGGAGCTGTTTTTT,CASSDLLRGTGELFF
TRBJ1-6,-,TRBV27,-,TGTGCCAGCAGCCTCGAGGGTGGGAACTCCTATAATTCACCCCTCCACTTT,CASSLEGGNSYNSPLHF
TRBJ2-7,once,TRBV7-8,TRBD1,TGTGCCAGCAGCTTACCGGGACAGGGTACCTACGAGCAGTACTTC,CASSLPGQGTYEQYF
TRBJ1-2,-,TRBV30,-,TGTGCCTGGAGCGACCGGGATCTCAACTATGGCTACACCTTC,CAWSDRDLNYGYTF
TRBJ1-1,once,TRBV7-9,-,TGTGCCAGCAGCGTACGATCGGTGAACACTGAAGCTTTCTTT,CASSVRSVNTEAFF
TRBJ1-3,-,TRBV9,-,TGTGCCAGCAGGGGGCCTGGAAACACCATATATTTT,CASRGPGNTIYF
TRBJ2-3,once,TRBV5-1,TRBD2,TGCGCCAGCAGCGGGAGGGGAAGCACAGATACGCAGTATTTT,CASSGRGSTDTQYF
TRBJ2-2,-,TRBV2,-,TGTGCCAGCTACAGTCCTGGGACCGGGGAGCTGTTTTTT,CASYSPGTGELFF
TRBJ2-1,few,TRBV19,-,TGTGCCAGTAGTATAGAGCCGGGCAATGAGCAGTTCTTC,CASSIEPGNEQFF
TRBJ1-2,-,TRBV2,-,TGTGCCAGCAGTGAAGGAGGGGCAGGGGACCCTCCTAACTATGGCTACACCTTC,CASSEGGAGDPPNYGYTF
TRBJ2-7,-,TRBV7-9,-,TGTGCCAGCAGCTTAGTTCCGGGGGCCTACGAGCAGTACTTC,CASSLVPGAYEQYF
TRBJ2-7,-,TRBV5-8,TRBD2,TGTGCCAGCAGCTTGGTGACTAGCGGGAAGGCAACTTACGAGCAGTACTTC,CASSLVTSGKATYEQYF
TRBJ2-3,-,TRBV12-5,-,TGTGCTAGTGGTTTTGGGCCGAGAGGGACAGATACGCAGTATTTT,CASGFGPRGTDTQYF
TRBJ1-4,-,TRBV6-1,TRBD1,TGTGCCAGCAGTGAAGCTCCGGGACAGGGAGATGAAAAACTGTTTTTT,CASSEAPGQGDEKLFF
TRBJ2-1,-,TRBV7-9,TRBD2,TGTGCCAGCAGCCCCATCAAAAGCGGGAGGGTTTACAATGAGCAGTTCTTC,CASSPIKSGRVYNEQFF
TRBJ1-3,few,TRBV28,-,TGTGCCAGCAGCATGACCGCATCCGGGACTGGAAACACCATATATTTT,CASSMTASGTGNTIYF
TRBJ2-3,once,TRBV21-1,-,TGTGCCAGCAGCAGGGGGACAGGCCGCCTTGATACGCAGTATTTT,CASSRGTGRLDTQYF
TRBJ1-1,-,TRBV5-5,-,TGTGCCAGCAGCCAATGGGGGGCTGAAGCTTTCTTT,CASSQWGAEAFF
TRBJ2-2,once,TRBV19,-,TGTGCCAGTAGTATAAAAGGGGGGAACACCGGGGAGCTGTTTTTT,CASSIKGGNTGELFF
TRBJ2-3,-,TRBV6-6,-,TGTGCCAGCAGTTACTCCGTAGATACGCAGTATTTT,CASSYSVDTQYF
TRBJ2-5,-,TRBV24-1,-,TGTGCCACTCAGGACCAGGGGCAGACCCAGTACTTC,CATQDQGQTQYF
TRBJ2-1,-,TRBV7-3,TRBD1,TGTGCCAGCAGCTTAGACAGGGTTAGCTCCTACAATGAGCAGTTCTTC,CASSLDRVSSYNEQFF
TRBJ2-5,-,TRBV7-2,TRBD2,TGTGCCAGCAGCTGGGAGGGACTAGCGGGAGAGACCCAGTACTTC,CASSWEGLAGETQYF
TRBJ2-5,-,TRBV7-9,TRBD2,TGTGCCAGCAGCTCAGGGACTAGCGGGAGTATGGAGACCCAGTACTTC,CASSSGTSGSMETQYF
TRBJ1-1,-,TRBV5-1,-,TGCGCCAGCAGCTTGGACGGGTACACTGAAGCTTTCTTT,CASSLDGYTEAFF
TRBJ2-1,-,TRBV15,-,TGTGCCACCAGCGGCGATATCAGGGTCGGAGACAATGAGCAGTTCTTC,CATSGDIRVGDNEQFF
TRBJ1-1,once,TRBV12-3/TRBV12-4,-,TGTGCCAGCAGTTTAACAGTGGGCACTGAAGCTTTCTTT,CASSLTVGTEAFF
TRBJ2-2,-,TRBV9,TRBD2,TGTGCCAGCAGCGTCGGTAGCGGGAGGGCCTCCGGGGAGCTGTTTTTT,CASSVGSGRASGELFF
TRBJ2-7,-,TRBV6-6,TRBD2,TGTGCCAGCAAAGACCTAGCGGGAGAGCAAGAGCAGTACTTC,CASKDLAGEQEQYF
TRBJ2-3,-,TRBV6-6,TRBD2,TGTGCCAGCAGCCCCTTATCCCGGCTAGCGGGAGGCACTAACACAGATACGCAGTATTTT,CASSPLSRLAGGTNTDTQYF
TRBJ1-2,-,TRBV5-8,TRBD1,TGTGCCAGCAGTCCCGCCGGGACAGGGGCCTATGGCTACACCTTC,CASSPAGTGAYGYTF
TRBJ2-7,-,TRBV9,TRBD1,TGTGCCAGCAGCCAAGGGACAGGGCACTCCTACGAGCAGTACTTC,CASSQGTGHSYEQYF
TRBJ2-7,-,TRBV7-8,TRBD2,TGTGCCAGCAGCTTAGCCCGGCCTAGCGGAACCTACGAGCAGTACTTC,CASSLARPSGTYEQYF
TRBJ1-3,-,TRBV19,-,TGTGCCAGTAGTACGACACTCTCCTCTGGAAACACCATATATTTT,CASSTTLSSGNTIYF
TRBJ1-1,-,TRBV27,-,TGTGCCAGCAGTTTAAGAGGGACTGCCACGGGCACTGAAGCTTTCTTT,CASSLRGTATGTEAFF